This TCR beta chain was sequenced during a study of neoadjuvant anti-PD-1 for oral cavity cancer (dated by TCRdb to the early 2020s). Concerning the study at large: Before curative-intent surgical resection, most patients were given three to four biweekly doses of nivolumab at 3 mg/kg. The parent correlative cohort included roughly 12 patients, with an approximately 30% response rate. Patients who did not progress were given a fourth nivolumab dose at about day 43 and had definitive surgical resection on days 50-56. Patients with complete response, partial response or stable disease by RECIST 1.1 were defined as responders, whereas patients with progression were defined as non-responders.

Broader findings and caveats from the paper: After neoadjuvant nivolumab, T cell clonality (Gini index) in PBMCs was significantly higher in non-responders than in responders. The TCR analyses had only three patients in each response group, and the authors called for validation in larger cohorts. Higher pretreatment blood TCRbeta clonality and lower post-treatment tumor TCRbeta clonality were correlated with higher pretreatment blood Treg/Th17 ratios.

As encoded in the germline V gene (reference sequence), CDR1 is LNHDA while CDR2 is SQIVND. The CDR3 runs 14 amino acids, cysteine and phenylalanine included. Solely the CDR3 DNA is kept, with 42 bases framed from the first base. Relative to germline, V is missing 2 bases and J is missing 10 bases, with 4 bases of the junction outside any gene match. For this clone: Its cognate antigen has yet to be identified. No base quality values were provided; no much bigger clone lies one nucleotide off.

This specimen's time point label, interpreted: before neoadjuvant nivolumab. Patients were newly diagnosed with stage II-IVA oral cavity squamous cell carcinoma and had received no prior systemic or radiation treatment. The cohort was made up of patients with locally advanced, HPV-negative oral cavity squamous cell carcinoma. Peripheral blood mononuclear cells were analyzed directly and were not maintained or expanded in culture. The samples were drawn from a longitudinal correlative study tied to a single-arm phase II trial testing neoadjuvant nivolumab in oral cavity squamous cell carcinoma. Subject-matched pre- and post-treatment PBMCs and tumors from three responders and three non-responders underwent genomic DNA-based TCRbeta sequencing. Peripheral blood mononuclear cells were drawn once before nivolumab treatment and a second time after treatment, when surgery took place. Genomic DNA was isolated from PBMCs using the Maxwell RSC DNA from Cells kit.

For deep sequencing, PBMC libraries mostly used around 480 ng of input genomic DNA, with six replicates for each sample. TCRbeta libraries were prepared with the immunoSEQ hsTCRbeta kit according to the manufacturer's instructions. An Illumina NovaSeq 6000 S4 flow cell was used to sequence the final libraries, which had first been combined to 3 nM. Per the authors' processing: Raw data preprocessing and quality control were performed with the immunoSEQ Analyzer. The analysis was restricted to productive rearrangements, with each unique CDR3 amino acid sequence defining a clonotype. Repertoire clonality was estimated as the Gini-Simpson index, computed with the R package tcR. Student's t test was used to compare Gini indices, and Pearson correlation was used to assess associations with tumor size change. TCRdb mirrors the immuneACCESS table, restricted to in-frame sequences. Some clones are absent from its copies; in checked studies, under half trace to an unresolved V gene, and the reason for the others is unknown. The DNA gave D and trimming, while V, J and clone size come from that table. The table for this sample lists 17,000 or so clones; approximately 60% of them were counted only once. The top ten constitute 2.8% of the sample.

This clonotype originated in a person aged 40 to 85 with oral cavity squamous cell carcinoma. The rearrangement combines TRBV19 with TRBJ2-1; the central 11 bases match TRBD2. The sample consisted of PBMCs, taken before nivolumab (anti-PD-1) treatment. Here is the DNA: TGTGCCAGTAGTATACTTAGCGGGAGGGACGAGCAGTTCTTC. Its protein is CASSILSGRDEQFF.